A selection of T cell receptor beta chains follows, all from one sample in a study of blood T cell repertoires in COVID-19. Clones were sequenced by immunoSEQ multiplex PCR, and TCRdb holds only the in-frame ones, with some missing. Among 250,000 to 300,000 clones listed, just under 90% were seen once. The sample consisted of peripheral blood. These receptors all come from a woman in her twenties or thirties with COVID-19, enrolled during active disease. Both conserved end residues are part of each CDR3. D genes are given only for firm matches. Size is stated for part of the rows, as once, few or many counts, or as a class when the clone is expanded.

once	TRBV6-5	-	TRBJ1-5	TGTGCCAGCAGCCCCACAGGGAAAAGCAATCAGCCCCAGCATTTT	CASSPTGKSNQPQHF
-	TRBV6-1	TRBD1	TRBJ1-2	TGTGCCAGCAGTGAAGCTCGGGGACAGGGCTATCGCTACACCTTC	CASSEARGQGYRYTF
once	TRBV18	-	TRBJ1-3	TGTGCCAGCTCACCTACAGCGGACAGCTCTGGAAACACCATATATTTT	CASSPTADSSGNTIYF
-	TRBV6-5	-	TRBJ1-1	TGTGCCAGCAGTTACAGAGACCCGAGGACTGAAGCTTTCTTT	CASSYRDPRTEAFF
-	TRBV27	-	TRBJ2-7	TGTGCCAGCAGCGTCACAGGGGGGGGTTACGAGCAGTACTTC	CASSVTGGGYEQYF
-	TRBV18	TRBD1	TRBJ1-2	TGTGCCAGCTCACCACAGGGGGCGCGTGGTGGCTACACCTTC	CASSPQGARGGYTF
once	TRBV11-2	TRBD1	TRBJ2-5	TGTGCCAGCAGCCCAAGGACAGGGGCGAACCTACAAGAGACCCAGTACTTC	CASSPRTGANLQETQYF
-	TRBV27	-	TRBJ1-1	TGTGCCACCAAGACAACGGGGGGCTGGACTGAAGCTTTCTTT	CATKTTGGWTEAFF
-	TRBV2	TRBD2	TRBJ2-7	TGTGCCAGCTCGGGGACTAGCGGGACCTCCTACGAGCAGTACTTC	CASSGTSGTSYEQYF
-	TRBV18	-	TRBJ2-1	TGTGCCAGCTCACCCAACATTGGGGCGGAGACTGAGCAGTTCTTC	CASSPNIGAETEQFF
-	TRBV28	TRBD1	TRBJ2-7	TGTGCCAGCAGTGTCCCGGGACAGGTGAAATACGAGCAGTACTTC	CASSVPGQVKYEQYF
once	TRBV4-1	-	TRBJ2-1	TGCGCCAGCAGCCAAGATAACAGGAGCGATGAGCAGTTCTTC	CASSQDNRSDEQFF
-	TRBV6-5	TRBD1	TRBJ1-1	TGTGCCAGCACCCGGGACAGGGGTAACACTGAAGCTTTCTTT	CASTRDRGNTEAFF
-	TRBV18	-	TRBJ1-6	TGTGCCAGCTCACCGGGCGGAGGGGATTCACCCCTCCACTTT	CASSPGGGDSPLHF
once	TRBV6-2/TRBV6-3	TRBD1	TRBJ1-4	TGTGCCAGCAGTTACTCCCTCGGACAGGGGGCAACTAATGAAAAACTGTTTTTT	CASSYSLGQGATNEKLFF
-	TRBV2	-	TRBJ2-1	TGTGCCAGCAGTGAGGGGAGCCTACCCCCCTACAATGAGCAGTTCTTC	CASSEGSLPPYNEQFF
-	TRBV2	-	TRBJ1-5	TGTGCCAGCAGTGAAATCCACAGGAGCAATCAGCCCCAGCATTTT	CASSEIHRSNQPQHF
-	TRBV28	-	TRBJ1-6	TGTGCCAGCAGGAGGGGACACTCACCCCTCCACTTT	CASRRGHSPLHF
-	TRBV6-5	TRBD2	TRBJ2-1	TGTGCCAGCAGTCTGGCTAGCGGGGTAAGGCAGTTCTTC	CASSLASGVRQFF
few	TRBV27	-	TRBJ1-2	TGTGCCAGCAGACGGCAGGATTATGGCTACACCTTC	CASRRQDYGYTF
-	TRBV10-2	TRBD2	TRBJ2-1	TGCGCCAGCAGTGAGTCGGGACTATGGAATGAGCAGTTCTTC	CASSESGLWNEQFF
-	TRBV27	TRBD2	TRBJ2-7	TGTGCCACTGCGCTAGCGGGGGGAATCGAGCAGTACTTC	CATALAGGIEQYF
once	TRBV3-1/TRBV3-2	-	TRBJ1-1	TGTGCCAGCAGTCCTCGGACTAACAAAGCTTTCTTT	CASSPRTNKAFF
-	TRBV4-1	TRBD1	TRBJ2-7	TGCGCCAGCAGCCGTTCCGCTGGGACAGGGCAGGAGCAGTACTTC	CASSRSAGTGQEQYF
once	TRBV6-5	TRBD2	TRBJ2-1	TGTGCCAGCAGGCACACTAGCGGGGGGTACAATGAGCAGTTCTTC	CASRHTSGGYNEQFF
once	TRBV2	-	TRBJ1-2	TGTGCCAGCTCTAGAAGAACCAACTATGGCTACACCTTC	CASSRRTNYGYTF
once	TRBV19	-	TRBJ1-2	TGTGCCAGTAGTTCTCAGGGCAAGGTCAGAGGCTACACCTTC	CASSSQGKVRGYTF
-	TRBV19	TRBD1	TRBJ1-6	TGTGCCAGTAGTATGAAGGGGGCCTGGTCACCCCTCCACTTT	CASSMKGAWSPLHF
-	TRBV29-1	-	TRBJ1-2	TGCAGCGTCGATCCAACAGGGACCTATGGCTACACCTTC	CSVDPTGTYGYTF
once	TRBV19	TRBD1	TRBJ2-7	TGTGCCAGTAGCTCAGGGGGCTCCTACGAGCAGTACTTC	CASSSGGSYEQYF
-	TRBV6-5	TRBD2	TRBJ2-5	TGTGCCACCTGTCGACTAGCGGGGGGGGGAGAGACCCAGTACTTC	CATCRLAGGGETQYF